This TCR beta chain was identified during a study of identical twins. With 4 bases removed from V and 5 bases from J, the gap between germline ends came to 11 bases. The CDR3 extends over 13 amino acids. TCRdb reprocessed the 5' RACE reads via MiXCR and lists one record per CDR3 protein. The sample records approximately 500,000 distinct CDR3 sequences, over 12% being singletons. This sample was also put to use in a study of yellow fever vaccine responses in identical twins.

This clonotype was sampled from a woman aged 18-29 years in good health. The specimen was CD4+ T cells sorted from blood. This chain uses TRBV12-3 or TRBV12-4 with TRBJ2-5; perhaps TRBD2 as D (6 bases). The CDR3 region is CASSYGSGETQYF. The CDR3 DNA reads as TGTGCCAGCAGTTATGGGAGCGGGGAGACCCAGTACTTC.